The 7 T cell receptor beta chains below all came from one sample that was sequenced in a study of human T cells and chemical hapten exposure. Time point of the sample: patch test 3, about 24 weeks after DPC sensitization. Treatment denoted: therapeutic diphenylcyclopropenone sensitization with weekly scalp DPC. TCRdb passed the RACE reads through MiXCR, listing each CDR3 protein once. The sample records about 90,000 distinct CDR3 sequences, about 11% being singletons. This specimen consisted of whole blood, obtained in connection with sensitization to the hapten diphenylcyclopropenone (DPC). These receptors all stem from a woman aged 30 to 39 with alopecia areata. Some clones in this sample may be carry-over from other donors' samples.

The rearrangement links TRBV20-1 to TRBJ1-4, with D unresolved. This CDR3 has 13 residues. With 0 bases removed from V and 5 bases from J, the gap between germline ends came to 7 bases. In germline, CDR1 is DFQATT, CDR2 SNEGSKA (reference sequence). This chain's CDR3 is CSARDPMNEKLFF. The CDR3 nucleotides read TGCAGTGCTAGAGACCCAATGAATGAAAAACTGTTTTTT.

There are many counts of this clonotype. The chain carries TRBV7-2 and TRBJ2-3; 11 bases agree with TRBD2. V trimming: 4 bases; J trimming: 3 bases; junction bases outside the gene matches: 12. Germline V CDR1 and CDR2: SGHTA, FQGNSA. The CDR3 runs to 18 residues. DNA of the CDR3: TGTGCCAGCAGCTCCCTACTCCTAGCGGGGGGAAATACAGATACGCAGTATTTT. It codes for CASSSLLLAGGNTDTQYF.

This clonotype was counted at least ten times. This chain joins TRBV6-1 and TRBJ2-7; D ambiguous. The V and J ends lost 5 bases and 6 bases respectively, with 20 bases between them. Germline V gives CDR1 MNHNS, CDR2 SASEGT. This CDR3 has 15 amino acids. The CDR3 region is CASSSLVAPWGEQYF. The DNA for the CDR3 is TGTGCCAGCAGTTCCCTTGTAGCTCCTTGGGGCGAGCAGTACTTC.

This clonotype was counted at least ten times. The chain links TRBV14 to TRBJ2-1, with D hard to call. From germline, CDR1 is SGHDN and CDR2 FVKESK. This CDR3 has 14 amino acids. V was trimmed by 1 base and J by 4 bases, leaving 8 bases between them. CDR3 in DNA: TGTGCCAGCAGCCAAGTCGGAAGGTACAATGAGCAGTTCTTC. Translation: CASSQVGRYNEQFF.

V usage is TRBV30 and J usage is TRBJ1-5; 10 bases agree with TRBD1. Losses at the gene ends were 2 bases for V and 0 bases for J; bases not matched to a gene: 7. Germline loops: CDR1 GTSNPN, CDR2 SVGIG (reference sequence). The CDR3 runs to 17 residues. Here the CDR3 reads CAWSYGTGEYSNQPQHF. The DNA for the CDR3 is TGTGCCTGGAGTTACGGGACAGGGGAATATAGCAATCAGCCCCAGCATTTT.

The rearrangement joins TRBV29-1 to TRBJ2-3, with unresolved D. Trimming cost V 3 bases and J 5 bases, with 15 bases left between them. The germline V gene has CDR1 SQVTM and CDR2 ANQGSEA. The CDR3 extends over 14 amino acids. CDR3 DNA sequence: TGCAGCGTTGAGGCCCGCCGCCTAGAAGATACGCAGTATTTT. It codes for CSVEARRLEDTQYF.

The V gene is TRBV7-6, the J gene TRBJ2-5; 10 bases are a match to TRBD1. Trimming took 4 bases from V and 5 from J; bases not matched to a gene: 13. CDR1 is SGHVS and CDR2 is FNYEAQ in the germline V gene. CDR3 length equals 17 residues. For the CDR3, the DNA is TGTGCCAGCAGCTCTGGACAGGGGGGAAAACAACTGGAGACCCAGTACTTC. Residues: CASSSGQGGKQLETQYF.